This is a list of T cell receptor beta chains from one sample in a study of tumor-infiltrating lymphocytes in localized non-small cell lung cancer. Data came from immunoSEQ multiplex PCR; TCRdb stores just in-frame clones and leaves some out. This table holds approximately 12,000 clones, roughly two thirds found once. Sequencing was carried out using lung tumor tissue. Receptor source: a human donor with non-small cell lung cancer. The CDR3 runs from the conserved cysteine through the conserved F or W. The order of the fields is J gene, clone size, D gene, V gene, CDR3 protein, CDR3 DNA. A D gene is named only where the DNA matches it firmly. Size is omitted from some rows. Given values are once, few, many or a class for expanded clones.

>TRBJ2-1|-|TRBD2|TRBV6-1
CASSDLAGGPNEQFF
TGTGCCAGCAGCGATCTAGCGGGAGGGCCCAATGAGCAGTTCTTC
>TRBJ2-1|-|TRBD2|TRBV4-1
CASSHRTSGAHEQFF
TGCGCCAGCAGCCACCGGACTAGCGGAGCGCATGAGCAGTTCTTC
>TRBJ2-1|few|TRBD2|TRBV9
CASSAGLAGGSYNEQFF
TGTGCCAGCAGCGCCGGACTAGCGGGAGGGTCCTACAATGAGCAGTTCTTC
>TRBJ2-7|-|-|TRBV15
CATSRGGQTYEQYF
TGTGCCACCAGCAGAGGCGGACAGACCTACGAGCAGTACTTC
>TRBJ1-6|-|TRBD1|TRBV5-1
CASSSSGGDNSPLHF
TGCGCCAGCAGCTCTTCAGGGGGCGACAATTCACCCCTCCACTTT
>TRBJ1-1|-|-|TRBV9
CASSAWGGSTEAFF
TGTGCCAGCAGCGCGTGGGGGGGCAGCACTGAAGCTTTCTTT
>TRBJ2-4|-|-|TRBV4-2
CASSQVGQKNIQYF
TGTGCCAGCAGCCAAGTTGGACAGAAAAACATTCAGTACTTC
>TRBJ2-7|-|-|TRBV6-5
CASSITGKYEQYF
TGTGCCAGCAGTATCACAGGGAAGTACGAGCAGTACTTC
>TRBJ2-7|-|-|TRBV7-8
CASSAQGGDYEQYF
TGTGCCAGCAGTGCCCAGGGGGGGGACTACGAGCAGTACTTC
>TRBJ2-1|-|TRBD2|TRBV4-3
CASSDFSGGARNEQFF
TGCGCCAGCAGCGATTTTAGCGGGGGGGCGCGTAATGAGCAGTTCTTC
>TRBJ1-1|-|-|TRBV2
CASQPEELTEAFF
TGTGCCAGCCAGCCCGAGGAATTGACTGAAGCTTTCTTT
>TRBJ2-7|-|-|TRBV4-3
CASSQVPLGYEQYF
TGCGCCAGCAGCCAAGTCCCTCTTGGCTACGAGCAGTACTTC
>TRBJ1-2|-|-|TRBV5-1
CASSLYREGYTF
TGCGCCAGCAGCTTGTACCGAGAGGGCTACACCTTC
>TRBJ1-1|-|-|TRBV6-4
CACNYPLDSGSFF
TGTGCTTGTAACTACCCCCTCGACAGTGGTTCTTTCTTT
>TRBJ2-1|few|TRBD1|TRBV6-5
CASSYPLGTGGNEQFF
TGTGCCAGCAGTTACCCTCTAGGGACAGGGGGCAATGAGCAGTTCTTC
>TRBJ1-2|-|TRBD1|TRBV28
CASSSGQGAYGYTF
TGTGCCAGCAGTTCAGGACAGGGGGCCTATGGCTACACCTTC
>TRBJ2-7|-|TRBD2|TRBV14
CASSPGTSNEQYF
TGTGCCAGCAGCCCCGGGACTAGCAACGAGCAGTACTTC
>TRBJ2-3|medium-sized|-|TRBV30
CAWFPAASFPGVDTQYF
TGTGCCTGGTTCCCCGCCGCATCTTTTCCAGGCGTAGATACGCAGTATTTT
>TRBJ1-2|-|TRBD1|TRBV2
CASRGTANYGYTF
TGTGCCAGCAGGGGGACAGCCAACTATGGCTACACCTTC
>TRBJ1-1|-|TRBD1|TRBV9
CASSGGDSEYTEAFF
TGTGCCAGCAGCGGAGGGGACAGCGAATACACTGAAGCTTTCTTT
>TRBJ2-6|few|-|TRBV27
CASSLYLSGANVLTF
TGTGCCAGCAGTTTATATCTCTCTGGGGCCAACGTCCTGACTTTC
>TRBJ2-5|-|-|TRBV11-2
CASSLNEGQTGSQYF
TGTGCCAGCAGCTTAAATGAAGGTCAGACCGGCTCCCAGTACTTC
>TRBJ1-3|few|TRBD1|TRBV30
CAWSVDRANTIYF
TGTGCCTGGAGTGTAGACAGGGCAAACACCATATATTTT
>TRBJ2-7|few|TRBD1|TRBV19
CASSGTGAYEQYF
TGTGCCAGTAGTGGGACAGGGGCCTACGAGCAGTACTTC
>TRBJ1-2|-|TRBD1|TRBV4-3
CASSQVDREGYGYTF
TGCGCCAGCAGCCAAGTCGACAGGGAAGGCTATGGCTACACCTTC
>TRBJ1-1|-|TRBD1|TRBV10-3
CAISGHWGRGLTEAFF
TGTGCCATCAGTGGTCATTGGGGCAGGGGGCTAACTGAAGCTTTCTTT
>TRBJ1-1|-|-|TRBV6-6
CASGYTEAFF
TGTGCCAGTGGGTATACTGAAGCTTTCTTT
>TRBJ1-1|-|-|TRBV5-1
CASTYGGPNLLGAFF
TGCGCCAGCACGTACGGGGGGCCAAACCTTTTAGGAGCTTTCTTT
>TRBJ1-2|-|-|TRBV5-4
CASSLETPGGGYTF
TGTGCCAGCAGCTTGGAGACCCCGGGGGGCGGCTACACCTTC
>TRBJ1-2|-|-|TRBV4-2
CASSPDEAYGYTF
TGTGCCAGCAGCCCCGACGAAGCCTATGGCTACACCTTC
>TRBJ2-1|-|-|TRBV7-9
CASIEQGPSYNEQFF
TGTGCCAGCATCGAACAGGGTCCCTCCTACAATGAGCAGTTCTTC
>TRBJ1-4|-|-|TRBV25-1
CASSEYENSEKLFF
TGTGCCAGCAGTGAATATGAGAACTCGGAAAAACTGTTTTTT
>TRBJ2-7|medium-sized|-|TRBV4-2
CASSQAGYAYEQYF
TGTGCCAGCAGCCAGGCCGGGTATGCCTACGAGCAGTACTTC
>TRBJ1-1|-|TRBD1|TRBV9
CASSVLGAGGEAFF
TGTGCCAGCAGCGTCCTGGGGGCAGGGGGGGAAGCTTTCTTT
>TRBJ1-2|-|-|TRBV19
CASSTGTEVGYTF
TGTGCCAGTAGTACTGGGACTGAGGTTGGCTACACCTTC
>TRBJ2-1|-|-|TRBV5-4
CASRPVGQAEQFF
TGTGCCAGCAGGCCCGTTGGTCAGGCGGAGCAGTTCTTC
>TRBJ2-4|once|-|TRBV28
CASSPPGPLNIQYF
TGTGCCAGCAGTCCGCCGGGACCCCTAAACATTCAGTACTTC
>TRBJ1-4|once|TRBD1|TRBV2
CASSAEGAVEKLFF
TGTGCCAGCAGTGCAGAGGGGGCGGTCGAAAAACTGTTTTTT
>TRBJ2-2|few|TRBD2|TRBV7-9
CASSLAGGTGELFF
TGTGCCAGCAGCTTAGCCGGGGGGACCGGGGAGCTGTTTTTT
>TRBJ1-3|few|TRBD1|TRBV7-9
CASSPYRGLGNTIYF
TGTGCCAGCAGCCCTTACAGGGGGCTTGGAAACACCATATATTTT
>TRBJ1-2|-|TRBD1|TRBV30
CAWSAEATGGVIPNYGYTF
TGTGCCTGGAGTGCAGAAGCGACAGGGGGCGTAATTCCTAACTATGGCTACACCTTC
>TRBJ1-1|-|-|TRBV7-9
CASSLKWNTEAFF
TGTGCCAGCAGCTTAAAATGGAACACTGAAGCTTTCTTT
>TRBJ2-5|-|TRBD1|TRBV7-9
CASSLGPGTAKETQYF
TGTGCCAGCAGCCTCGGACCCGGGACAGCAAAAGAGACCCAGTACTTC
>TRBJ2-7|-|-|TRBV27
CASSPRKGYSYEQYF
TGTGCCAGCAGTCCCCGGAAGGGGTATTCCTACGAGCAGTACTTC
>TRBJ2-7|-|-|TRBV5-6
CASSSGPGKEQYF
TGTGCCAGCAGCTCGGGACCCGGGAAAGAGCAGTACTTC